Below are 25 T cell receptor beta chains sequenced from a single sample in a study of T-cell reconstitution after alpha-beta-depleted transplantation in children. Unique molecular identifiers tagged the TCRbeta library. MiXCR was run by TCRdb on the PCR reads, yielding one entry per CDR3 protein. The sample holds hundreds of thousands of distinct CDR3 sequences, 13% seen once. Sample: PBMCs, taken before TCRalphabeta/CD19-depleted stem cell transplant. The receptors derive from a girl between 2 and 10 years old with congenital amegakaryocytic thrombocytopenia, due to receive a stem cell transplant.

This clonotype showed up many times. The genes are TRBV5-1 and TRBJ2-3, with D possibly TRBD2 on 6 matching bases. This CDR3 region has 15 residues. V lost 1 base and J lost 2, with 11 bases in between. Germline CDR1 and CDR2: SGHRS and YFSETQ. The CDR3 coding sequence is TGCGCCAGCAGCTTGTCAGCTAGCGACACAGATACGCAGTATTTT. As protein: CASSLSASDTDTQYF.

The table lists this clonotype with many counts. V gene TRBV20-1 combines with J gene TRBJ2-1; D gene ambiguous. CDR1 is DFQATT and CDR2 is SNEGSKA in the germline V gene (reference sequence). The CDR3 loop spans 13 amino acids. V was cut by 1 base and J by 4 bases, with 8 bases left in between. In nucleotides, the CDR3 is TGCAGTGCTAGAGGGCTAGTATACAATGAGCAGTTCTTC. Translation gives CSARGLVYNEQFF.

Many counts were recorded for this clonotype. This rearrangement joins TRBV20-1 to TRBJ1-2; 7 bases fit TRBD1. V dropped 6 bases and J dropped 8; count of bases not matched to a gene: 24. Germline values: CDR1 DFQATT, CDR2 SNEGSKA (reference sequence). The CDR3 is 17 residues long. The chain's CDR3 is CSALKFNAGTAKRGYTF. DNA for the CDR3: TGCAGTGCACTTAAATTCAACGCCGGGACAGCAAAGCGGGGCTACACCTTC.

The CDR3: CASSPVQYPQPSYEQYF. CDR3 coding DNA: TGTGCCAGCAGCCCCGTACAGTATCCACAGCCTTCCTACGAGCAGTACTTC. This chain links TRBV6-1 with TRBJ2-7; D is undetermined. V gave up 6 bases and J gave up 1 base, with 22 bases separating them. Germline CDR1 is MNHNS and CDR2 is SASEGT. This CDR3 has 17 amino acids.

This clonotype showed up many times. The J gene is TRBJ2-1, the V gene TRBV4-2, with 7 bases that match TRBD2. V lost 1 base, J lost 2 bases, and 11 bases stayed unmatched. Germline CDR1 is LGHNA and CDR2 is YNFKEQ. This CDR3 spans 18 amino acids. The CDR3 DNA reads TGTGCCAGCAGCCAAGTCTCGTATCGGGAGGCCCCCTACAATGAGCAGTTCTTC. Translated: CASSQVSYREAPYNEQFF.

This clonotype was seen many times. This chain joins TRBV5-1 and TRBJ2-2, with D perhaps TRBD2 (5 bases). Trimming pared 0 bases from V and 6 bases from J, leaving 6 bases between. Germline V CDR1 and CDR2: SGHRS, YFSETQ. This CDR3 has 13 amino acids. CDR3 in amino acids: CASSLELAGELFF. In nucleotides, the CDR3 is TGCGCCAGCAGCTTGGAACTAGCCGGGGAGCTGTTTTTT.

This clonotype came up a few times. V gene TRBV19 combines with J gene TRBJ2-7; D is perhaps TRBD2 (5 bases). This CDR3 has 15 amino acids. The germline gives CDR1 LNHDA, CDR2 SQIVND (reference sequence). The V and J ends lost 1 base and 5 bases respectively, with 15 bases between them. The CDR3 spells CASSIAAGVLNEQYF. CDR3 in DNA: TGTGCCAGTAGTATAGCAGCCGGGGTCCTCAACGAGCAGTACTTC.

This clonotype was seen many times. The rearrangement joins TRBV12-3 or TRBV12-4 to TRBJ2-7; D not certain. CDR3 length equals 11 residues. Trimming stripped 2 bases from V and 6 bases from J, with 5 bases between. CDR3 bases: TGTGCCAGCAGTTTACAGAGCGAGCAGTACTTC. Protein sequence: CASSLQSEQYF.

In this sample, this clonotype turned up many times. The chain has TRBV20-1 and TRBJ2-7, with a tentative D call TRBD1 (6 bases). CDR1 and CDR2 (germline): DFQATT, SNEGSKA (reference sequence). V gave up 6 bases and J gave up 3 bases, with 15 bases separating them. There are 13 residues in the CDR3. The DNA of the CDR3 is TGCAGTGCCGAGACAGGTCTAGACTACGAGCAGTACTTC. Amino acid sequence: CSAETGLDYEQYF.

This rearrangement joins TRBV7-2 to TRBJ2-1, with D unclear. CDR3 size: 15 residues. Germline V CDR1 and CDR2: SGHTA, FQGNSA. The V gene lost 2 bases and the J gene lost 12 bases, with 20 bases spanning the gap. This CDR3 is CASSLSGQWSTWQFF. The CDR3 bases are TGTGCCAGCAGCTTAAGTGGGCAATGGTCTACTTGGCAGTTCTTC.

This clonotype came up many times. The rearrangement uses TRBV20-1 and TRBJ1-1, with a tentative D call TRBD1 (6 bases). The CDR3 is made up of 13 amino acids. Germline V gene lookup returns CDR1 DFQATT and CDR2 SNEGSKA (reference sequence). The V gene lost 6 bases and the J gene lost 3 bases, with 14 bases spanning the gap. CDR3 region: CSARRGLDTEAFF. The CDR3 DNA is TGCAGTGCAAGACGGGGGCTGGACACTGAAGCTTTCTTT.

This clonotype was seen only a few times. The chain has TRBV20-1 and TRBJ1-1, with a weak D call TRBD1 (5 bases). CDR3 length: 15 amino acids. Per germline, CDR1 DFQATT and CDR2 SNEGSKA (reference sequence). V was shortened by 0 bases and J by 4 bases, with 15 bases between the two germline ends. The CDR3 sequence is CSARDPDSSLTEAFF. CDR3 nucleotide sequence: TGCAGTGCTAGAGACCCCGACAGTAGCCTCACTGAAGCTTTCTTT.

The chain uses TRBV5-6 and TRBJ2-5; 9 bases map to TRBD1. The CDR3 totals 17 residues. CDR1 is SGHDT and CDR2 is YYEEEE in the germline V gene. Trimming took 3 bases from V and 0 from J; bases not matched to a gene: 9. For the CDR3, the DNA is TGTGCCAGCAGCTACCTCCTGGGACAGGGAAACCAAGAGACCCAGTACTTC. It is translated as CASSYLLGQGNQETQYF.

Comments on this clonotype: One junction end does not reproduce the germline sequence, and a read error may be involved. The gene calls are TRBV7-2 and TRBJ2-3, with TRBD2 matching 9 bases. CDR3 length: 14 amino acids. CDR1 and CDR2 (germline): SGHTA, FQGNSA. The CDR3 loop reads CASSFAPTSGKPHF. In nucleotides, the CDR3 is TGTGCCAGCAGCTTCGCGCCGACTAGCGGCAAGCCGCATTTT.

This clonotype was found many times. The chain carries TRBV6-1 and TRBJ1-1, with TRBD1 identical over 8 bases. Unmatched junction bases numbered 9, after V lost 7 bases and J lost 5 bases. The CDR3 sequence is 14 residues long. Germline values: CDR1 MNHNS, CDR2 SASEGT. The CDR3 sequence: CASNPGQAVTEAFF. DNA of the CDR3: TGTGCCAGCAATCCGGGACAGGCAGTTACTGAAGCTTTCTTT.

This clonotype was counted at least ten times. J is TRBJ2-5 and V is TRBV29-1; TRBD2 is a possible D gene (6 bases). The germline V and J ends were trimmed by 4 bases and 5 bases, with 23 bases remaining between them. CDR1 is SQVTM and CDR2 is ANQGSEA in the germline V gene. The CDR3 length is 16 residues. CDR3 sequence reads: CSVGAGLASVAETQYF. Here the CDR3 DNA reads TGCAGCGTTGGTGCGGGATTGGCGTCAGTAGCGGAGACCCAGTACTTC.

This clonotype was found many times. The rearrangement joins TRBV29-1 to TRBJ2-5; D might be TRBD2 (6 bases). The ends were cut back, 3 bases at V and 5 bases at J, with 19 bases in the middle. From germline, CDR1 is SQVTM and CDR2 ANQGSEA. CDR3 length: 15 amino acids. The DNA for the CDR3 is TGCAGCGTTGATGCATTTGCGGGAAGGGAGGAGACCCAGTACTTC. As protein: CSVDAFAGREETQYF.

The CDR3: CATSCPPGQTRSYEQYF. CDR3 nucleotides: TGTGCCACCAGTTGCCCCCCCGGACAGACCAGGTCCTACGAGCAGTACTTC. The rearrangement uses TRBV24-1 and TRBJ2-7; tentative D call: TRBD1 (6 bases). V dropped 6 bases and J dropped 1 base, with 21 bases sitting between them. Per the germline V gene, CDR1 is KGHDR and CDR2 is SFDVKD. This CDR3 region has 17 residues.

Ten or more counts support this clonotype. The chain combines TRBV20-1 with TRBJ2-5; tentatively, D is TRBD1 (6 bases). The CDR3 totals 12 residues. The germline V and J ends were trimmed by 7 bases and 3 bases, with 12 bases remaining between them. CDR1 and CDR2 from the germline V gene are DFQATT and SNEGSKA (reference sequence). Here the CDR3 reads CSVRGGKETQYF. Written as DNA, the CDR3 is TGCAGTGTCAGGGGCGGAAAAGAGACCCAGTACTTC.

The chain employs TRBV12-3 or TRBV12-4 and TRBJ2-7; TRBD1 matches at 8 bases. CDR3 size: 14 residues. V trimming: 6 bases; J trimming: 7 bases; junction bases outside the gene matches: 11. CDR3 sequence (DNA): TGTGCCAGCAGAACTAGACAGGGGATGGGGGAGCAGTACTTC. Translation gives CASRTRQGMGEQYF.

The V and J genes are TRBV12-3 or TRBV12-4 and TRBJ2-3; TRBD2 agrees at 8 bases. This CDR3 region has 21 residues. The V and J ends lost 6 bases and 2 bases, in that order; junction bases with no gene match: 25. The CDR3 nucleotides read TGTGCCAGCAGCTTCGGAGCCTTGGGGAATAGCGGGAAGTGGCCCACAGATACGCAGTATTTT. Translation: CASSFGALGNSGKWPTDTQYF.

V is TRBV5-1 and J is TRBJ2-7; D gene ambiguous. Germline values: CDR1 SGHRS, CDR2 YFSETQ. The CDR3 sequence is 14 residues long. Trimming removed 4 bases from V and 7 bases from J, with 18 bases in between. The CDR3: CASSLSSEVGEQYF. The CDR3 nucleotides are TGCGCCAGCAGCCTATCTAGTGAGGTTGGGGAGCAGTACTTC.

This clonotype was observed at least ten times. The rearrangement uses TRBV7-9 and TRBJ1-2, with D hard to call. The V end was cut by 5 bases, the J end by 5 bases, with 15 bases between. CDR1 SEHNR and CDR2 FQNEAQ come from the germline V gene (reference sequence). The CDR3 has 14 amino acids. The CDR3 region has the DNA TGTGCCAGCAGCCCACTCTCACGGATTTATGGCTACACCTTC. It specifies CASSPLSRIYGYTF.

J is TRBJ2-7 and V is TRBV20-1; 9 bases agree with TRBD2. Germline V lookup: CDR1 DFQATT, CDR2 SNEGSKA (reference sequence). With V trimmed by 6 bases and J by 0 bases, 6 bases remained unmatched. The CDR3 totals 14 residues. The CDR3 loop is CSAKTSGFSYEQYF. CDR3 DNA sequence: TGCAGTGCAAAGACTAGCGGCTTCTCCTACGAGCAGTACTTC.

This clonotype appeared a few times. The CDR3 region has the DNA TGTGCCAGCAGCAAAAAACAGGGGAAATACGAGCAGTACTTC. Amino acids: CASSKKQGKYEQYF. The gene calls are TRBV21-1 and TRBJ2-7; the D call of TRBD1 is as the table states it, not checked on the DNA. TRBV21-1 is a listed pseudogene. This CDR3 region has 14 residues.